These T cell receptor beta chains were read from a single sample in a study of glioma-infiltrating T cells after dendritic cell vaccination. Sequencing was performed with immunoSEQ multiplex PCR; in TCRdb, only in-frame clones are kept and a portion is missing. The sample includes roughly 100,000 clones, around 91% of them seen just once. The sample was blood, taken after dendritic cell vaccination. The receptors stem from a human donor with glioblastoma. Each CDR3 is given with its conserved first and last residue. The order of the fields is clone size, J gene, D gene, V gene, CDR3 DNA, CDR3 protein. The D gene is left open where the match is weak. The listing skips clone size in some rows; elsewhere it reads once, few, many or a size class.

>NA|TRBJ2-2|TRBD1|TRBV15
TGTGCCACCAGCAGGACAGGGGCCGGGGAGCTGTTTTTT
CATSRTGAGELFF
>NA|TRBJ1-5|NA|TRBV30
TGTGCCTGGAGCGTAACAGAGTCCAATCAGCCCCAGCATTTT
CAWSVTESNQPQHF
>once|TRBJ2-5|NA|TRBV6-1
TGTGCCAGCAGAGCCGCGGGGACAGAGACCCAGTACTTC
CASRAAGTETQYF
>NA|TRBJ1-1|NA|TRBV5-1
TGCGCCAGCAGCCAGAGGGTCGGTATGAACACTGAAGCTTTCTTT
CASSQRVGMNTEAFF
>NA|TRBJ2-3|NA|TRBV6-6
TGTGCCAGCAGTCGCGAACAGGTCCGCCGCACAGATACGCAGTATTTT
CASSREQVRRTDTQYF
>NA|TRBJ2-1|NA|TRBV7-3
TGTGCCAGCAGCCCCGCGCCGCCTACTCAGACATCCTACAATGAGCAGTTCTTC
CASSPAPPTQTSYNEQFF
>NA|TRBJ1-5|NA|TRBV4-1
TGCGCCAGCAGCCAAGATACGACAGCAAATCAGCCCCAGCATTTT
CASSQDTTANQPQHF
>NA|TRBJ1-1|NA|TRBV9
TGTGCCAGCAGCGTAGAACATATGAACACTGAAGCTTTCTTT
CASSVEHMNTEAFF
>NA|TRBJ2-3|TRBD1|TRBV10-2
TGCGCCACCAGGGACAGGGGGGTCTCAGATACGCAGTATTTT
CATRDRGVSDTQYF
>NA|TRBJ1-5|NA|TRBV21-1
TGTGCCAGCAGCAACAGGGGCAGGGGTTATCAGCCCCAGCATTTT
CASSNRGRGYQPQHF